Shown below are 11 T cell receptor beta chains from a single sample sequenced in a study of technical replicates of blood from a few donors. The table came from immunoSEQ multiplex PCR; TCRdb's copy has only in-frame clones and leaves some out. This table has tens of thousands of clones, 75% to 95% appearing once. The sample was T cells isolated from PBMCs. These receptor sequences come from a human donor in good health. Some clones in this sample may be carry-over from other donors' samples.

The table lists this clone with a count of one. The rearrangement joins TRBV19 to TRBJ2-7; the match to TRBD2 covers 7 bases. This CDR3 is 15 amino acids long. Germline CDR1 reads LNHDA; CDR2 reads SQIVND (reference sequence). With V trimmed by 5 bases and J by 0 bases, 7 bases remained unmatched. CDR3 bases: TGTGCCAGTAGTGCCCAGCGCGGGAGCTCCTACGAGCAGTACTTC. Residues: CASSAQRGSSYEQYF.

This chain joins TRBV5-1 and TRBJ1-2, with D tentatively TRBD1 (6 bases). The length of the CDR3 is 15 residues. Trimming took 0 bases from V and 4 from J, leaving 13 bases between them. CDR1 SGHRS and CDR2 YFSETQ come from the germline V gene. The CDR3 loop reads CASSLGRGNSYGYTF. For the CDR3, the DNA is TGCGCCAGCAGCTTGGGAAGGGGGAATTCCTATGGCTACACCTTC.

The V gene is TRBV5-4, the J gene TRBJ2-7, with 8 bases lining up with TRBD2. Unmatched junction bases numbered 11, after V lost 4 bases and J lost 5 bases. The germline gives CDR1 SGHNT, CDR2 YYREEE (reference sequence). The CDR3 consists of 15 residues. The CDR3 bases are TGTGCCAGCAGCAGACTCCTAGCGGGCGGGAACGAGCAGTACTTC. Its translation: CASSRLLAGGNEQYF. Full variable domain (outside the CDR3, taken from reference TRBV5-4 and TRBJ2-7): ETGVTQSPTHLIKTRGQQVTLRCSSQSGHNTVSWYQQALGQGPQFIFQYYREEENGRGNFPPRFSGLQFPNYSSELNVNALELDDSALYLCASSRLLAGGNEQYFGPGTRLTVT.

The chain links TRBV5-6 to TRBJ2-7; tentative D call: TRBD2 (6 bases). Trimming shortened V by 2 bases and J by 1 base, and 10 bases separated the two germline ends. CDR1 and CDR2 (germline): SGHDT, YYEEEE. The CDR3 totals 14 residues. CDR3 sequence (DNA): TGTGCCAGCAGCTTTCCTAGCGTTTCCTACGAGCAGTACTTC. Encoded protein: CASSFPSVSYEQYF.

The V call is TRBV6-1, the J call TRBJ1-5; D remains unclear. From germline, CDR1 is MNHNS and CDR2 SASEGT. V lost 7 bases and J 3 bases, leaving 7 bases between the germline ends. CDR3 size: 12 residues. The DNA for the CDR3 is TGTGCCAGCACGGACTTCAATCAGCCCCAGCATTTT. It encodes CASTDFNQPQHF.

The V and J genes are TRBV6-5 and TRBJ1-1; D is undetermined. V was clipped by 0 bases and J by 11 bases, with 19 bases between them. This CDR3 has 15 amino acids. Germline CDR1 MNHEY, CDR2 SVGAGI. The CDR3 sequence: CASSYSIRMTSMAFF. CDR3 sequence (DNA): TGTGCCAGCAGTTACTCGATTAGAATGACAAGTATGGCTTTCTTT.

This sequence joins TRBV6-5 and TRBJ1-5, with a tentative D call TRBD1 (5 bases). Trimming removed 0 bases at V and 4 bases at J, with 10 bases between. The CDR3 runs to 15 residues. The germline V gene encodes CDR1 MNHEY and CDR2 SVGAGI. Here the CDR3 DNA reads TGTGCCAGCAGTTACTCGAGGCAGGGAAATCAGCCCCAGCATTTT. Its protein is CASSYSRQGNQPQHF.

J is TRBJ2-7 and V is TRBV7-8, with 9 bases fitting TRBD2. After removal of 4 bases from V and 0 bases from J, the junction contained 7 bases not matched to a gene. The germline gives CDR1 SGHVS, CDR2 FQNEAQ. The CDR3 is 16 residues long. Written as DNA, the CDR3 is TGTGCCAGCAGCTCCCTGCGCGGGGGGGTCTCCTACGAGCAGTACTTC. Protein sequence: CASSSLRGGVSYEQYF. Full variable domain (outside the CDR3, taken from reference TRBV7-8 and TRBJ2-7): GAGVSQSPRYKVAKRGQDVALRCDPISGHVSLFWYQQALGQGPEFLTYFQNEAQLDKSGLPSDRFFAERPEGSVSTLKIQRTQQEDSAVYLCASSSLRGGVSYEQYFGPGTRLTVT.

This chain connects TRBV21-1 to TRBJ1-4; TRBD1 is the table's D call, not checked against the DNA. TRBV21-1 represents a pseudogene. This CDR3 has 17 amino acids. The CDR3 spells CASNPTATPNYTEKLFF. The CDR3 DNA sequence: TGTGCCAGCAATCCGACAGCTACCCCAAATTACACTGAAAAACTGTTTTTT.

V is TRBV9 and J is TRBJ2-3, with 7 bases identical to TRBD1. J gave up 3 bases and V 3 bases, and 4 bases lay outside the gene matches. Germline assignment: CDR1 SGDLS and CDR2 YYNGEE. This CDR3 has 14 amino acids. The CDR3 region is CASSDRTGTDTQYF. The CDR3 region has the DNA TGTGCCAGCAGCGACCGGACAGGAACAGATACGCAGTATTTT.

This chain links TRBV7-9 with TRBJ1-2, with a weak D call TRBD1 (6 bases). Germline CDR1 is SEHNR and CDR2 is FQNEAQ (reference sequence). This CDR3 spans 15 amino acids. V gave up 5 bases and J gave up 3 bases, with 16 bases separating them. In nucleotides, the CDR3 is TGTGCCAGCAGCAATATGGGGGGGCCCGACTATGGCTACACCTTC. Translated: CASSNMGGPDYGYTF.